The 25 T cell receptor beta chains given below trace back to one sample, sequenced in a study of human T cells and chemical hapten exposure. Time point denoted: patch test 2, 6 weeks after DPC sensitization. Treatment denoted: therapeutic diphenylcyclopropenone sensitization with weekly scalp DPC. TCRdb re-called the RACE reads with MiXCR, one entry per CDR3 protein. The repertoire consists of approximately 95,000 distinct CDR3 sequences, with about 10% occurring once and the leading ten covering 3.2%. Sequencing used whole blood, obtained in connection with sensitization to the hapten diphenylcyclopropenone (DPC). The receptors derive from a woman aged 40 to 50 with alopecia areata. Some clones in this sample may be carry-over from other donors' samples.

This sequence joins TRBV3-1 and TRBJ2-5, with D perhaps matching TRBD2 (6 bases). The CDR3 length is 16 residues. Germline-derived CDR1 and CDR2 are LGHDT and YNNKEL (reference sequence). The germline V and J ends were trimmed by 1 base and 2 bases, with 14 bases remaining between them. CDR3 bases: TGTGCCAGCAGCCAAGTATCAGCGGGCACACAAGAGACCCAGTACTTC. Its translation is CASSQVSAGTQETQYF.

This clonotype was seen at least ten times. The chain combines TRBV6-2 or TRBV6-3 with TRBJ2-5; tentative D call: TRBD2 (6 bases). CDR1 MNHEY and CDR2 SVGEGT come from the germline V gene. Trimming removed 2 bases at V and 5 bases at J, with 9 bases between. This CDR3 is 13 amino acids long. The CDR3 spells CASSYGTRETQYF. DNA of the CDR3: TGTGCCAGCAGTTACGGGACTCGTGAGACCCAGTACTTC.

This clonotype has more than one count but fewer than ten. This chain connects TRBV7-2 to TRBJ1-3; 8 nucleotides match TRBD1. From germline, CDR1 is SGHTA and CDR2 FQGNSA. The trim removed 5 bases at V and 0 bases at J, leaving 3 bases unmatched. The CDR3 consists of 15 residues. The CDR3 here is CASSGQGSSGNTIYF. For the CDR3, the DNA is TGTGCCAGCAGCGGACAGGGTAGCTCTGGAAACACCATATATTTT.

The V call is TRBV12-3 or TRBV12-4, the J call TRBJ2-1; perhaps TRBD2 as D (6 bases). The ends were cut back, 7 bases at V and 8 bases at J, with 15 bases in the middle. The CDR3 covers 13 residues. The CDR3 region is CASIRRDSDEQFF. In DNA, the CDR3 is TGTGCCAGCATACGGCGGGATAGTGATGAGCAGTTCTTC.

This clonotype was counted only a few times. The chain links TRBV7-8 to TRBJ2-1; maybe TRBD1 (6 bases). CDR1 and CDR2 (germline): SGHVS, FQNEAQ. CDR3 length equals 13 residues. Trimming pared 1 base from V and 6 bases from J, leaving 7 bases between. CDR3 in DNA: TGTGCCAGCAGCTTAGACAGGGTCAATGAGCAGTTCTTC. Translated: CASSLDRVNEQFF.

This clonotype was found many times. This rearrangement joins TRBV7-8 to TRBJ2-5, with D perhaps matching TRBD1 (5 bases). This CDR3 is 14 amino acids long. The ends were cut back, 5 bases at V and 1 base at J, with 11 bases in the middle. Germline-derived CDR1 and CDR2 are SGHVS and FQNEAQ. CDR3 nucleotides: TGTGCCAGCAGCAAAGGGGAACTCCAAGAGACCCAGTACTTC. It translates to CASSKGELQETQYF.

This clonotype was detected ten times or more. This chain links TRBV18 with TRBJ2-5, with 7 bases lining up with TRBD1. Germline CDR1 and CDR2: KGHSH and LQKENI. The J segment lost 5 bases and the V segment lost 1 base, leaving 7 bases of the junction unmatched. This CDR3 has 15 amino acids. The CDR3 spells CASSPRDRVSETQYF. The CDR3 nucleotides are TGTGCCAGCTCACCACGAGACAGGGTTTCTGAGACCCAGTACTTC. Supplemented by reference TRBV18 and TRBJ2-5, the full variable domain reads NAGVMQNPRHLVRRRGQEARLRCSPMKGHSHVYWYRQLPEEGLKFMVYLQKENIIDESGMPKERFSAEFPKEGPSILRIQQVVRGDSAAYFCASSPRDRVSETQYFGPGTRLLVL.

This clonotype was picked up many times. The CDR3 sequence is CASSHGVAQPQHF. The CDR3 nucleotides read TGTGCCAGCAGCCACGGGGTGGCTCAGCCCCAGCATTTT. The chain has TRBV14 and TRBJ1-5; D remains ambiguous. The CDR3 is 13 residues long. CDR1 is SGHDN, CDR2 FVKESK, per germline. Deletions cut 3 bases from V and 6 bases from J, with 9 bases between.

This clonotype was observed many times. CDR3 residues: CASGTREGPNIQYF. CDR3 DNA: TGTGCCAGCGGGACCAGAGAGGGTCCAAACATTCAGTACTTC. The chain links TRBV19 to TRBJ2-4; TRBD1 or TRBD2 may be the D gene (5 bases each). Per the germline V gene, CDR1 is LNHDA and CDR2 is SQIVND (reference sequence). The CDR3 has 14 amino acids. Trimming shortened V by 9 bases and J by 6 bases, and 18 bases separated the two germline ends. Based on the CDR3 plus reference TRBV19 and TRBJ2-4, the full variable domain is DGGITQSPKYLFRKEGQNVTLSCEQNLNHDAMYWYRQDPGQGLRLIYYSQIVNDFQKGDIAEGYSVSREKKESFPLTVTSAQKNPTAFYLCASGTREGPNIQYFGAGTRLSVL.

The sample holds a few counts of this clonotype. The chain carries TRBV14 and TRBJ2-3; D may be TRBD2 (7 bases). The length of the CDR3 is 16 residues. V lost 0 bases and J lost 9, with 19 bases in between. Germline loops: CDR1 SGHDN, CDR2 FVKESK. The CDR3 sequence is CASSQEGGHSGRTQYF. CDR3 in DNA: TGTGCCAGCAGCCAAGAGGGGGGGCACTCCGGGAGGACGCAGTATTTT.

The sample holds a few counts of this clonotype. The chain combines TRBV6-2 or TRBV6-3 with TRBJ1-2; 7 bases fit TRBD1. After removal of 2 bases from V and 8 bases from J, the junction contained 5 bases not matched to a gene. The CDR3 has 13 residues. CDR1 and CDR2 (germline): MNHEY, SVGEGT. CDR3 nucleotide sequence: TGTGCCAGCAGTTACGAGGGGGCGCGGGGCTACACCTTC. Translated: CASSYEGARGYTF.

The gene calls are TRBV20-1 and TRBJ2-1; 8 bases are shared with TRBD1. The CDR3 loop spans 15 amino acids. The germline CDR1 and CDR2 sequences are DFQATT and SNEGSKA (reference sequence). V lost 6 bases, J lost 5 bases, and 12 bases stayed unmatched. The DNA for the CDR3 is TGCAGTGCCCACCCGGGCCAGGGGGCACACAATGAGCAGTTCTTC. This gives the protein CSAHPGQGAHNEQFF.

The table lists this clonotype with many counts. The V and J genes are TRBV30 and TRBJ1-1; maybe TRBD1 (5 bases). CDR1 and CDR2 from the germline V gene are GTSNPN and SVGIG (reference sequence). Trimming removed 4 bases from V and 7 bases from J, with 10 bases in between. The CDR3 length is 11 residues. The CDR3 nucleotides are TGTGCCTGGATCGGCAGGGTTGAAGCTTTCTTT. It translates to CAWIGRVEAFF.

This sequence joins TRBV19 and TRBJ1-2; D possibly corresponds to TRBD1 (6 bases). This CDR3 is built from 16 residues. Germline V gene lookup returns CDR1 LNHDA and CDR2 SQIVND (reference sequence). Trimming took off 3 bases at V and 2 bases at J, with 16 bases between the two ends. DNA of the CDR3: TGTGCCAGTAGTATCTCGGACAGCGCAACCAACTATGGCTACACCTTC. As protein: CASSISDSATNYGYTF.

This clonotype was counted between two and nine times. The CDR3 nucleotides are TGTGCCAGTAGTATAGACCCGGGGAGCGGGAGTAATGGGGATGAGCAGTTCTTC. It is translated as CASSIDPGSGSNGDEQFF. V usage is TRBV19 and J usage is TRBJ2-1; 8 positions match TRBD2. The V gene end was trimmed by 0 bases and the J gene end by 8 bases; junction bases not matched to a gene: 15. This CDR3 is 18 amino acids long. Germline loops: CDR1 LNHDA, CDR2 SQIVND (reference sequence). Full variable domain (remainder filled in from reference TRBV19 and TRBJ2-1): DGGITQSPKYLFRKEGQNVTLSCEQNLNHDAMYWYRQDPGQGLRLIYYSQIVNDFQKGDIAEGYSVSREKKESFPLTVTSAQKNPTAFYLCASSIDPGSGSNGDEQFFGPGTRLTVL.

The CDR3: CASSTLRQDGNQPQHF. CDR3 coding DNA: TGTGCCAGTAGTACCTTAAGACAGGACGGCAATCAGCCCCAGCATTTT. J is TRBJ1-5 and V is TRBV19, with a tentative D call TRBD1 (6 bases). The germline CDR1 and CDR2 sequences are LNHDA and SQIVND (reference sequence). This CDR3 region has 16 residues. Trimming removed 4 bases from V and 2 bases from J, with 15 bases in between.

This clonotype was recorded many times. The chain combines TRBV4-3 with TRBJ2-1; a weak D match, TRBD2 (6 bases). The CDR3 covers 14 residues. Trimming pared 3 bases from V and 4 bases from J, leaving 10 bases between. Germline-derived CDR1 and CDR2 are LGHNA and YSLEER. Here the CDR3 reads CASSQGLAYNEQFF. The CDR3, as DNA: TGCGCCAGCAGCCAGGGACTGGCATACAATGAGCAGTTCTTC.

This clonotype appeared many times. This chain joins TRBV7-2 and TRBJ1-3; no definite D call. The CDR3 consists of 15 residues. V was clipped by 4 bases and J by 2 bases, with 12 bases between them. Germline V gene lookup returns CDR1 SGHTA and CDR2 FQGNSA. Here the CDR3 DNA reads TGTGCCAGCAGCTCAGCAGGACGTGCTGGAAACACCATATATTTT. Protein product: CASSSAGRAGNTIYF.

The chain uses TRBV9 and TRBJ2-5, with 8 bases that match TRBD2. This CDR3 has 13 residues. The trim removed 0 bases at V and 7 bases at J, leaving 2 bases unmatched. Germline values: CDR1 SGDLS, CDR2 YYNGEE. As DNA, the CDR3 is TGTGCCAGCAGCGTAGGCACTAGCGGGACCCAGTACTTC. This translates into CASSVGTSGTQYF.

This clonotype was seen only a few times. The chain carries TRBV29-1 and TRBJ2-7, with 8 bases identical to TRBD1. Germline CDR1 SQVTM, CDR2 ANQGSEA. CDR3 length: 13 residues. The J segment lost 2 bases and the V segment lost 7 bases, leaving 7 bases of the junction unmatched. The CDR3 bases are TGCAGCGCCAGCCGGGACAGGACCTACGAGCAGTACTTC. Encoded protein: CSASRDRTYEQYF.

This clonotype was seen at least ten times. The rearrangement joins TRBV6-5 to TRBJ1-6, with D hard to call. There are 16 residues in the CDR3. The germline gives CDR1 MNHEY, CDR2 SVGAGI. V was trimmed by 4 bases and J by 7 bases, leaving 17 bases between them. Written as DNA, the CDR3 is TGTGCCAGCAGTTTTTTCCTTCGGAGCCCCAATTCACCCCTCCACTTT. Protein: CASSFFLRSPNSPLHF.

This clonotype was recorded a few times. The J gene is TRBJ1-1, the V gene TRBV29-1, with TRBD1 as a possible D gene (5 bases). The length of the CDR3 is 12 residues. The germline V and J ends were trimmed by 2 bases and 4 bases, with 8 bases remaining between them. Germline V gene lookup returns CDR1 SQVTM and CDR2 ANQGSEA. CDR3 bases: TGCAGCGTTGAACCGGGGCGCACTGAAGCTTTCTTT. It is translated as CSVEPGRTEAFF.

There are many counts of this clonotype. The V gene is TRBV2, the J gene TRBJ2-4, with 8 bases that match TRBD1. V shed 7 bases and J 7 bases; nucleotides not matched to a gene: 6. The germline V gene encodes CDR1 SNHLY and CDR2 FYNNEI. CDR3 length: 13 amino acids. The CDR3 spells CASTTGQGNIQYF. CDR3 nucleotides: TGTGCCAGCACCACCGGACAGGGCAACATTCAGTACTTC.

This clonotype occurred many times. The rearrangement uses TRBV30 and TRBJ2-7; 9 bases line up with TRBD2. After removal of 1 base from V and 2 bases from J, the junction contained 0 bases not matched to a gene. Germline CDR1 is GTSNPN and CDR2 is SVGIG (reference sequence). This CDR3 region has 13 residues. CDR3: CAWSGLAAYEQYF. Here the CDR3 DNA reads TGTGCCTGGAGTGGACTAGCGGCCTACGAGCAGTACTTC.

This clonotype was counted ten times or more. The V gene is TRBV7-3, the J gene TRBJ2-7; tentative D call: TRBD2 (5 bases). V was cut by 0 bases and J by 4 bases, with 13 bases left in between. The CDR3 runs to 15 residues. Germline loops: CDR1 SGHTA, CDR2 FQGTGA. The DNA of the CDR3 is TGTGCCAGCAGCTTAACGAGGGAGATTTCTTACGAGCAGTACTTC. Its protein product is CASSLTREISYEQYF. The variable domain in full, with the rest retrieved from reference TRBV7-3 and TRBJ2-7, is GAGVSQTPSNKVTEKGKYVELRCDPISGHTALYWYRQSLGQGPEFLIYFQGTGAADDSGLPNDRFFAVRPEGSVSTLKIQRTERGDSAVYLCASSLTREISYEQYFGPGTRLTVT.